These T cell receptor beta chains were read from a single sample in a study of blood T cell repertoires in COVID-19. TCRdb's table, derived via immunoSEQ multiplex PCR, lists solely in-frame clones and lacks some. Among tens of thousands of clones, about 91% were seen once, and the ten largest hold over 2%. The specimen was peripheral blood. These receptors originate from a man aged 50 to 60 with active COVID-19. Both conserved end residues are part of each CDR3. A D gene is named only where the DNA matches it firmly. Expanded clones get a size class; other rows say once, few or many, or leave the size out.

TRBD2,few,TRBV29-1,TRBJ2-7,CSVGDYYEQYF,TGCAGCGTTGGGGACTACTACGAGCAGTACTTC
TRBD1,.,TRBV6-6,TRBJ2-7,CASSWGTGYEQYF,TGTGCCAGCAGCTGGGGGACAGGGTACGAGCAGTACTTC
TRBD1,.,TRBV5-6,TRBJ2-5,CASSMPGQGEMKTQYF,TGTGCCAGCAGCATGCCGGGACAGGGTGAAATGAAGACCCAGTACTTC
TRBD2,.,TRBV18,TRBJ2-3,CASSPGTSGLTGDTQYF,TGTGCCAGCTCACCCGGGACTAGCGGGCTTACTGGGGATACGCAGTATTTT
.,.,TRBV5-4,TRBJ1-1,CASSLGQKTGNTEAFF,TGTGCCAGCAGCCTCGGACAGAAGACGGGGAACACTGAAGCTTTCTTT
.,.,TRBV4-1,TRBJ2-7,CASSQDRPPAGYEQYF,TGCGCCAGCAGCCAAGATCGTCCCCCGGCGGGTTACGAGCAGTACTTC
TRBD2,.,TRBV5-1,TRBJ2-1,CASSRRGVAEYNEQFF,TGCGCCAGCAGCCGCCGGGGGGTAGCGGAATACAATGAGCAGTTCTTC
.,.,TRBV28,TRBJ2-7,CASGESSYEQYF,TGTGCCAGCGGAGAGAGCTCCTACGAGCAGTACTTC
TRBD2,.,TRBV10-1,TRBJ2-3,CASSTSGGSTDTQYF,TGCGCCAGTTCGACTAGCGGGGGGTCCACAGATACGCAGTATTTT
TRBD1,.,TRBV6-6,TRBJ2-7,CASSYSRQGYEQYF,TGTGCCAGCAGTTACTCCCGACAGGGGTACGAGCAGTACTTC
.,.,TRBV2,TRBJ2-5,CAASGLSMGETQYF,TGTGCGGCTTCGGGTCTCTCAATGGGTGAGACCCAGTACTTC
TRBD2,.,TRBV10-3,TRBJ2-1,CAISAGEREINEQFF,TGTGCCATCAGTGCTGGGGAGCGGGAAATAAATGAGCAGTTCTTC